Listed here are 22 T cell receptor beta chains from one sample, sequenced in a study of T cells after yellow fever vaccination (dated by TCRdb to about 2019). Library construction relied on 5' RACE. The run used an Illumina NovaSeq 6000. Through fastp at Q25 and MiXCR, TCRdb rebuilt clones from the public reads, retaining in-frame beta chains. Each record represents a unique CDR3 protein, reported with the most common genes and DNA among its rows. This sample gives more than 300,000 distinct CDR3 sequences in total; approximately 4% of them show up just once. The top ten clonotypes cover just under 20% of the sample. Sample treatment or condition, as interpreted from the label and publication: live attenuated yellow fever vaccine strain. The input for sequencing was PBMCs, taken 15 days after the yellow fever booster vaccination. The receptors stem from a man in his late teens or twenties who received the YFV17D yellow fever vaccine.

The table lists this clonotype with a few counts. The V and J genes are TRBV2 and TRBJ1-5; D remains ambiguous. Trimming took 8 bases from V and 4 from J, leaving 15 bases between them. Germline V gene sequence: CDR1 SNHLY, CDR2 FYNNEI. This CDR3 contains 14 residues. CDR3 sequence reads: CASQPGNRNQPQHF. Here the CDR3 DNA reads TGTGCCAGCCAACCGGGGAACCGAAATCAGCCCCAGCATTTT.

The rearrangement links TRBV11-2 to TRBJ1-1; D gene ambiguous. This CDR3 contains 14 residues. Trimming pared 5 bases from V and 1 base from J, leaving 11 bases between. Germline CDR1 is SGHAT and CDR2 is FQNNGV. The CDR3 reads CASSLSMGNTEAFF. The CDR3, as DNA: TGTGCCAGCAGCCTGAGCATGGGGAACACTGAAGCTTTCTTT. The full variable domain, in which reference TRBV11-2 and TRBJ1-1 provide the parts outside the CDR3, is EAGVAQSPRYKIIEKRQSVAFWCNPISGHATLYWYQQILGQGPKLLIQFQNNGVVDDSQLPKDRFSAERLKGVDSTLKIQPAKLEDSAVYLCASSLSMGNTEAFFGQGTRLTVV.

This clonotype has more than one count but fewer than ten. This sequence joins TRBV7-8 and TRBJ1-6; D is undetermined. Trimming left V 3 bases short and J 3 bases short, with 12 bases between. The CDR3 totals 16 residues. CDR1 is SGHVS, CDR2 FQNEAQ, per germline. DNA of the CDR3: TGTGCCAGCAGCTTGCTACGGACCGACTATAATTCACCCCTCCACTTT. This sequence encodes CASSLLRTDYNSPLHF.

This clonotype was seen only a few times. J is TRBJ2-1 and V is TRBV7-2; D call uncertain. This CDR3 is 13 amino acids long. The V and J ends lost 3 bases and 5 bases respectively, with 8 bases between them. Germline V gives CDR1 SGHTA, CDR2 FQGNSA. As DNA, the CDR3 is TGTGCCAGCAGCTTTCTTGAAAACAATGAGCAGTTCTTC. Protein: CASSFLENNEQFF.

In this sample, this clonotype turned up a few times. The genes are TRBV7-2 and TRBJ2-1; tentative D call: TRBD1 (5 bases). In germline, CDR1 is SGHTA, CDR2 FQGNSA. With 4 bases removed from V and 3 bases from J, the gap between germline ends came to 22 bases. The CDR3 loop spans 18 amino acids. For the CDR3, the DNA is TGTGCCAGCAGCTCCGAAGGGGTAGGGTTTCGATACTACAATGAGCAGTTCTTC. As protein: CASSSEGVGFRYYNEQFF.

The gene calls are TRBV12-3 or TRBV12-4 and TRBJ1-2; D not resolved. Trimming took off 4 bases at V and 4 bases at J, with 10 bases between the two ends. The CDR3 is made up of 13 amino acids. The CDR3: CASSSWESYGYTF. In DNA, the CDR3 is TGTGCCAGCAGTTCGTGGGAAAGCTATGGCTACACCTTC.

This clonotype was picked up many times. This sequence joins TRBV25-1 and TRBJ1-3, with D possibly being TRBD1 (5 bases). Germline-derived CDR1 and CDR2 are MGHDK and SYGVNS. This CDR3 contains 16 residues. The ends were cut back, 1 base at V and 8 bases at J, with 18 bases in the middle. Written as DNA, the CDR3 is TGTGCCAGCAGTGAATCCCAGGGCCCAGTTTTTGACACCATATATTTT. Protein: CASSESQGPVFDTIYF. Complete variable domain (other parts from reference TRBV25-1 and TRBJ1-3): EADIYQTPRYLVIGTGKKITLECSQTMGHDKMYWYQQDPGMELHLIHYSYGVNSTEKGDLSSESTVSRIRTEHFPLTLESARPSHTSQYLCASSESQGPVFDTIYFGEGSWLTVV.

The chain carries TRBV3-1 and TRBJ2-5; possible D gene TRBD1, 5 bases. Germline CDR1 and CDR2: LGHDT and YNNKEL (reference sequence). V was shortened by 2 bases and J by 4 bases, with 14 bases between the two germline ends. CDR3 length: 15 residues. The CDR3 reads CASSQRLGLVETQYF. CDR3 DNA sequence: TGTGCCAGCAGCCAACGTCTGGGGCTGGTAGAGACCCAGTACTTC.

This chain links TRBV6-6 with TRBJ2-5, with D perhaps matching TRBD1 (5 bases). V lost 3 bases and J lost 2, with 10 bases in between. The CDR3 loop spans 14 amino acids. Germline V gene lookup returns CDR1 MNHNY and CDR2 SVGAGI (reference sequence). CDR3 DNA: TGTGCCAGCAGTTATAACCCAGGGCAAGAGACCCAGTACTTC. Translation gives CASSYNPGQETQYF.

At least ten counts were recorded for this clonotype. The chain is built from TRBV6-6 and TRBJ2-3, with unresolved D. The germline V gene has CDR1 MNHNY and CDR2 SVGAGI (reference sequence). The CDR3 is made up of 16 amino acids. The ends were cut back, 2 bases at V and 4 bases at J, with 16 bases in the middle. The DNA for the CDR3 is TGTGCCAGCAGTTACACCCCCCGTCCTCGGTCAGATACGCAGTATTTT. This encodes CASSYTPRPRSDTQYF.

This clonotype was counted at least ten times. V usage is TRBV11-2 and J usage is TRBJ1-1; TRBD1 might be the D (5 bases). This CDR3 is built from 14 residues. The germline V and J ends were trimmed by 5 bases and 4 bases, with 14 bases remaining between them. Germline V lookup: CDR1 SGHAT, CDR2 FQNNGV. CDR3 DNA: TGTGCCAGCAGCCCCCCGCGGGGACTCACTGAAGCTTTCTTT. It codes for CASSPPRGLTEAFF.

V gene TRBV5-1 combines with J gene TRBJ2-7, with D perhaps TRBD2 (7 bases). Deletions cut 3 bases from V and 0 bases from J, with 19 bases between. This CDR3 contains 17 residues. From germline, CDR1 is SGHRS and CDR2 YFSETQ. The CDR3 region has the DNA TGCGCCAGCAGCTCGGCCCCGAGGGGGGGGGGCTCCTACGAGCAGTACTTC. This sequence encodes CASSSAPRGGGSYEQYF.

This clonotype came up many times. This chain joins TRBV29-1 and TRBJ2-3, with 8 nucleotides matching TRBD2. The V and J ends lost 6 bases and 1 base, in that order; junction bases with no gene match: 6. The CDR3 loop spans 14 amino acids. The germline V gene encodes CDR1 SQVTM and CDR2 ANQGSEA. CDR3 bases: TGCAGCGTAGCGGGGGAAACTCGCACAGATACGCAGTATTTT. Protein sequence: CSVAGETRTDTQYF.

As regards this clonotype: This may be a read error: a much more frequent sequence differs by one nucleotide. The CDR3 protein is CASSPDWAGADTQYF. The CDR3 DNA is TGTGCCAGCAGTCCCGACTGGGCGGGGGCAGATACGCAGTATTTT. The genes are TRBV6-5 and TRBJ2-3, with 7 positions matching TRBD2. The V gene's germline CDR1 is MNHEY and CDR2 SVGAGI. Losses at the gene ends were 5 bases for V and 4 bases for J; bases not matched to a gene: 9. The CDR3 covers 15 residues.

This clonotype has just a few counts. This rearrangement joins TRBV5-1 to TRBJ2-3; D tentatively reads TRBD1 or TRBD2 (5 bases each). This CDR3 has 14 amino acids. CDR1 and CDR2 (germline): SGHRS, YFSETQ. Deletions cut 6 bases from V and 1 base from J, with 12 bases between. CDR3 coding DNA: TGCGCCAGCAAGTCGGGGCAGGGCACAGATACGCAGTATTTT. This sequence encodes CASKSGQGTDTQYF.

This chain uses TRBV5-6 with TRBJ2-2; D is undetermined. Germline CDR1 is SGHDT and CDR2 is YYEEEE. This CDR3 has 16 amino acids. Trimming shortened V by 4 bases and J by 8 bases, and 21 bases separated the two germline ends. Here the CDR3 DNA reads TGTGCCAGCAGCCACAGATCCGAATCAATTCCTGGGGAGCTGTTTTTT. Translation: CASSHRSESIPGELFF.

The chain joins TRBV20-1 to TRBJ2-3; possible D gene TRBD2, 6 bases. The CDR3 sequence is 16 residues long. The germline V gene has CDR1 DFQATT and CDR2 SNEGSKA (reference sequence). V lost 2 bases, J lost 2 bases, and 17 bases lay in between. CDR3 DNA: TGCAGTGCTAGACCCATAGCGGAACAGTCCACAGATACGCAGTATTTT. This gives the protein CSARPIAEQSTDTQYF.

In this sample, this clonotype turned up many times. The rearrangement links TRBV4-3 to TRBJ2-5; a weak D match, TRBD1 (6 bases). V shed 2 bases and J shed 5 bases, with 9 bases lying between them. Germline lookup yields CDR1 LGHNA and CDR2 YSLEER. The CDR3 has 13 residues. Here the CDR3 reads CASSQQGSETQYF. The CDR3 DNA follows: TGCGCCAGCAGCCAACAGGGGTCGGAGACCCAGTACTTC.

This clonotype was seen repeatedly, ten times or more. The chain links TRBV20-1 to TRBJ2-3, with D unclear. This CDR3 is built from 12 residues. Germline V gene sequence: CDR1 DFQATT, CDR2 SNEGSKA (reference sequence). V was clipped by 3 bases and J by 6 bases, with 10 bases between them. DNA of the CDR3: TGCAGTGCTAGCTTACCCCCGGATACGCAGTATTTT. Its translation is CSASLPPDTQYF.

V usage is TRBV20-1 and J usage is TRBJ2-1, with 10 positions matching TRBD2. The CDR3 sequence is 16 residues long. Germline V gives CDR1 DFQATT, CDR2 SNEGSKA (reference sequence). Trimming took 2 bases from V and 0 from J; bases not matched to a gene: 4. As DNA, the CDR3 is TGCAGTGCTAGAACGGCTAGCGGGAGCTCCTACAATGAGCAGTTCTTC. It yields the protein CSARTASGSSYNEQFF.

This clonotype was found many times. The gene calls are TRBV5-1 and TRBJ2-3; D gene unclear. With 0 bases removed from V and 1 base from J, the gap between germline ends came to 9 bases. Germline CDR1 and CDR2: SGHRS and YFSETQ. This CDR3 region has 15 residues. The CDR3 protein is CASSLVGGGTDTQYF. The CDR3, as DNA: TGCGCCAGCAGCTTGGTGGGCGGAGGCACAGATACGCAGTATTTT.

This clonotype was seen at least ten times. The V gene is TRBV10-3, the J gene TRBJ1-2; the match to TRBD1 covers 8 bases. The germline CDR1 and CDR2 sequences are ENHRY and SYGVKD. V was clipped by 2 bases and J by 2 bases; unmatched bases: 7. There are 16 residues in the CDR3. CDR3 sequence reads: CAISEPPGQDNYGYTF. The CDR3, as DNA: TGTGCCATCAGTGAGCCTCCGGGACAGGACAACTATGGCTACACCTTC.